The 27 T cell receptor beta chains below come from one sample, sequenced in a study of CD8 T cells in ankylosing spondylitis. These TCRs' antigens remain unknown. From the 5' RACE reads, TCRdb called clonotypes with MiXCR, one entry per CDR3 protein. Here the sample spans about 540,000 distinct CDR3 sequences, about 13% being singletons. Study-level findings and limits: Ankylosing spondylitis blood appeared to carry a characteristic TCR beta motif of several highly homologous variants.

What was sequenced was blood, either unsorted or a sorted T cell fraction (not recorded which). These TCRs come from a male donor with ankylosing spondylitis.

The rearrangement uses TRBV2 and TRBJ2-2; D ambiguous. This CDR3 spans 14 amino acids. Trimming shortened V by 4 bases and J by 4 bases, and 10 bases separated the two germline ends. CDR1 and CDR2 (germline): SNHLY, FYNNEI. The CDR3 DNA sequence: TGTGCCAGCAGTGCTTCCAGGTCCACCGGGGAGCTGTTTTTT. It specifies CASSASRSTGELFF. Using reference TRBV2 and TRBJ2-2 for the parts outside the CDR3, the full variable domain is EPEVTQTPSHQVTQMGQEVILRCVPISNHLYFYWYRQILGQKVEFLVSFYNNEISEKSEIFDDQFSVERPDGSNFTLKIRSTKLEDSAMYFCASSASRSTGELFFGEGSRLTVL.

The chain uses TRBV7-2 and TRBJ1-3; no clear D. The V gene's germline CDR1 is SGHTA and CDR2 FQGNSA. The CDR3 extends over 13 amino acids. The V end lost 2 bases, the J end lost 4 bases, and 6 bases lay between the germline ends. The CDR3 is CASSLNNGNTIYF. CDR3 sequence (DNA): TGTGCCAGCAGCTTAAATAACGGAAACACCATATATTTT. Based on the CDR3 plus reference TRBV7-2 and TRBJ1-3, the full variable domain is GAGVSQSPSNKVTEKGKDVELRCDPISGHTALYWYRQSLGQGLEFLIYFQGNSAPDKSGLPSDRFSAERTGGSVSTLTIQRTQQEDSAVYLCASSLNNGNTIYFGEGSWLTVV.

This clonotype was detected many times. The chain recombines TRBV5-1 with TRBJ2-7, with TRBD1 matching over 10 bases. Trimming cost V 0 bases and J 0 bases; bases outside gene matches: 12. Germline values: CDR1 SGHRS, CDR2 YFSETQ. The CDR3 spans 19 residues. CDR3 nucleotide sequence: TGCGCCAGCAGCTTGGCCTTTACGACCGGGACAGGGGTCTCCTACGAGCAGTACTTC. This codes for CASSLAFTTGTGVSYEQYF.

The rearrangement uses TRBV2 and TRBJ2-5; D possibly corresponds to TRBD1 (5 bases). Trimming cost V 1 base and J 1 base, with 7 bases left between them. The CDR3 runs to 14 residues. CDR1 is SNHLY, CDR2 FYNNEI, per germline. CDR3 nucleotides: TGTGCCAGCAGTGAAGAACAGGTCCAAGAGACCCAGTACTTC. Translating it yields CASSEEQVQETQYF.

The J gene is TRBJ2-3, the V gene TRBV5-4; TRBD1 aligns across 7 bases. V was pared by 3 bases and J by 3 bases, with 7 bases of the junction left unmatched. Looked up from germline, CDR1 is SGHNT and CDR2 is YYREEE (reference sequence). This CDR3 has 15 amino acids. The CDR3 region has the DNA TGTGCCAGCAGCTACGGGACAGCGGAGACAGATACGCAGTATTTT. This encodes CASSYGTAETDTQYF.

This clonotype has a handful of counts. The chain joins TRBV10-2 to TRBJ2-7; D not resolved. V shed 0 bases and J shed 3 bases, with 12 bases lying between them. Germline values: CDR1 WSHSY, CDR2 SAAADI. The CDR3 contains 15 residues. CDR3 DNA: TGCGCCAGCAGTGAGTCCTTCGGACGGAACTACGAGCAGTACGTC. It encodes CASSESFGRNYEQYV.

This clonotype has more than one count but fewer than ten. The J gene is TRBJ2-1, the V gene TRBV3-1; 12 positions agree with TRBD1. The CDR3 sequence is 16 residues long. Germline V CDR1 and CDR2: LGHDT, YNNKEL (reference sequence). V was clipped by 1 base and J by 14 bases; unmatched bases: 12. CDR3 sequence: CASSQAVPGQGAGEFF. CDR3 DNA: TGTGCCAGCAGCCAAGCTGTCCCGGGACAGGGGGCTGGGGAGTTCTTC.

The chain combines TRBV20-1 with TRBJ1-5; D possibly corresponds to TRBD1 (5 bases). The CDR3 totals 14 residues. Germline CDR1 and CDR2: DFQATT and SNEGSKA (reference sequence). Trimming cost V 3 bases and J 7 bases, with 16 bases left between them. CDR3: CSASGAGSGQPQHF. In nucleotides, the CDR3 is TGCAGTGCTAGCGGAGCAGGGTCGGGACAGCCCCAGCATTTT.

To note about this clonotype: This clone may be a read error of a much larger clone one base away. The J gene is TRBJ2-2, the V gene TRBV5-6, with 7 bases aligning to TRBD2. V shed 4 bases and J 3 bases; nucleotides not matched to a gene: 9. The CDR3 spans 16 residues. Looked up from germline, CDR1 is SGHDT and CDR2 is YYEEEE. The CDR3, as DNA: TGTGCCAGCAGCCGCGGGGGAGGAAGGGACACCGGGGAGCTGTTTTTT. This translates into CASSRGGGRDTGELFF.

The chain links TRBV5-6 to TRBJ2-7, with TRBD2 matching over 9 bases. The V gene's germline CDR1 is SGHDT and CDR2 YYEEEE. V lost 0 bases and J lost 5; bases outside the gene matches: 6. The CDR3 has 15 residues. CDR3 loop: CASSLVGLANDEQYV. The CDR3 coding sequence is TGTGCCAGCAGCTTGGTAGGACTAGCGAACGACGAGCAGTACGTC.

In this sample, this clonotype turned up a few times. This sequence joins TRBV7-9 and TRBJ2-4; the D gene is possibly TRBD1 (6 bases). The germline gives CDR1 SEHNR, CDR2 FQNEAQ (reference sequence). V shed 3 bases and J shed 1 base, with 10 bases lying between them. This CDR3 region has 15 residues. This CDR3 reads CASSFPDSAKNIQYF. The CDR3 bases are TGTGCCAGCAGCTTCCCGGACAGCGCCAAAAACATTCAGTACTTC.

The V and J genes are TRBV11-2 and TRBJ2-2, with 9 bases aligning to TRBD2. The CDR3 consists of 16 residues. Germline V gives CDR1 SGHAT, CDR2 FQNNGV. V lost 5 bases to trimming and J lost 6 bases; unmatched junction nucleotides: 10. The CDR3 DNA sequence: TGTGCCAGCAGCGCCTCCCCCGGCGGGAGGGCCGGGGAGCTGTTTTTT. Translating it yields CASSASPGGRAGELFF.

Only a few counts were recorded for this clonotype. V and J are TRBV5-4 and TRBJ1-1; D remains ambiguous. Germline assignment: CDR1 SGHNT and CDR2 YYREEE (reference sequence). V lost 0 bases to trimming and J lost 0 bases, with 15 bases between them. The CDR3 contains 17 residues. The CDR3, as DNA: TGTGCCAGCAGCTTGGTATCGGCAGTGCAAATGAACACTGAAGCTTTCTTT. Its translation: CASSLVSAVQMNTEAFF.

In its sample, this clonotype was seen a few times. This sequence joins TRBV9 and TRBJ2-7, with unresolved D. Between the trimmed V and J ends, which lost 3 bases and 2 bases, there was a span of 12 bases. Germline loops: CDR1 SGDLS, CDR2 YYNGEE. The CDR3 has 14 residues. CDR3 sequence reads: CASSDQDGPYEQYF. In nucleotides, the CDR3 is TGTGCCAGCAGCGACCAGGACGGTCCCTACGAGCAGTACTTC.

This clonotype has a handful of counts. V usage is TRBV3-1 and J usage is TRBJ2-1; D ambiguous. Germline assignment: CDR1 LGHDT and CDR2 YNNKEL (reference sequence). Trimming pared 8 bases from V and 4 bases from J, leaving 9 bases between. The CDR3 is made up of 12 amino acids. The CDR3 is CASGRQYNEQFF. CDR3 coding DNA: TGTGCCAGCGGTCGACAATACAATGAGCAGTTCTTC.

The chain links TRBV30 to TRBJ2-7, with D tentatively TRBD2 (6 bases). Germline CDR1 reads GTSNPN; CDR2 reads SVGIG (reference sequence). The CDR3 extends over 11 amino acids. V lost 4 bases and J lost 4, with 8 bases in between. The CDR3 coding sequence is TGTGCCTGGATTGGGGGGTACGAGCAGTACTTC. It specifies CAWIGGYEQYF.

With respect to this clonotype: One end of the junction varies from germline; a read error may be responsible. The chain employs TRBV5-1 and TRBJ2-6; D possibly corresponds to TRBD1 (5 bases). From germline, CDR1 is SGHRS and CDR2 YFSETQ. CDR3 length: 15 residues. CDR3 DNA sequence: TGCGCCAGCAGATTGGGGCTTGCTGGGGCCAACGTCCTGACTTTC. It is translated as CASRLGLAGANVLTF. The entire variable domain, with the rest obtained from reference TRBV5-1 and TRBJ2-6, is as follows: KAGVTQTPRYLIKTRGQQVTLSCSPISGHRSVSWYQQTPGQGLQFLFEYFSETQRNKGNFPGRFSGRQFSNSRSEMNVSTLELGDSALYLCASRLGLAGANVLTFGAGSRLTVL.

This chain uses TRBV7-9 with TRBJ2-2; TRBD1 might be the D (5 bases). Trimming pared 1 base from V and 1 base from J, leaving 7 bases between. The germline V gene has CDR1 SEHNR and CDR2 FQNEAQ (reference sequence). The CDR3 is 15 residues long. The CDR3 protein is CASSLEGRNTGELFF. CDR3 coding DNA: TGTGCCAGCAGCTTAGAGGGGCGGAACACCGGGGAGCTGTTTTTT.

To note about this clonotype: Germline and junction disagree at one end, which may indicate a read error. Written as DNA, the CDR3 is TGTGCCAGCAGTTCCCGGGACAAGCTGTTTTTC. It codes for CASSSRDKLFF. The J gene is TRBJ2-4, the V gene TRBV6-6, with D perhaps matching TRBD1 (6 bases). The CDR3 is 11 amino acids. CDR1 and CDR2 from the germline V gene are MNHNY and SVGAGI (reference sequence).

The J gene is TRBJ2-7, the V gene TRBV29-1, with a possible D match to TRBD2 (7 bases). V was clipped by 4 bases and J by 2 bases, with 9 bases between them. CDR1 SQVTM and CDR2 ANQGSEA come from the germline V gene. This CDR3 has 12 amino acids. CDR3 nucleotide sequence: TGCAGCGTTGGCGGGGGCGCCTACGAGCAGTACTTC. It specifies CSVGGGAYEQYF.

This sequence joins TRBV20-1 and TRBJ2-1, with TRBD2 matching 7 bases. The CDR3 consists of 16 residues. V gave up 1 base and J gave up 0 bases; unmatched junction bases: 6. CDR1 DFQATT and CDR2 SNEGSKA come from the germline V gene (reference sequence). CDR3 amino acids: CSARGQAGISYNEQFF. CDR3 bases: TGCAGTGCTAGAGGACAAGCGGGGATCTCCTACAATGAGCAGTTCTTC.

The V call is TRBV11-2, the J call TRBJ2-2, with 10 bases fitting TRBD2. Germline-derived CDR1 and CDR2 are SGHAT and FQNNGV. J gave up 6 bases and V 3 bases, and 4 bases lay outside the gene matches. The CDR3 loop spans 15 amino acids. DNA of the CDR3: TGTGCCAGCAGCTTGAGCGGGAGGGTTTCCGGGGAGCTGTTTTTT. Amino acids: CASSLSGRVSGELFF.

The chain joins TRBV24-1 to TRBJ2-5; unclear D gene. The CDR3 is 15 residues long. Per the germline V gene, CDR1 is KGHDR and CDR2 is SFDVKD. V was clipped by 0 bases and J by 3 bases, with 10 bases between them. The CDR3, as DNA: TGTGCCACCAGTGATTTGGGCCATTCGGAAGAGACCCAGTACTTC. Its translation is CATSDLGHSEETQYF.

Only a few counts were recorded for this clonotype. The rearrangement uses TRBV12-3 or TRBV12-4 and TRBJ1-1; TRBD1 is a possible D gene (5 bases). The CDR3 totals 13 residues. The V end was cut by 4 bases, the J end by 5 bases, with 11 bases between. The CDR3 is CASSWGGGTEAFF. The CDR3 coding sequence is TGTGCCAGCAGTTGGGGCGGGGGTACTGAAGCTTTCTTT.

A few counts support this clonotype. The chain employs TRBV13 and TRBJ2-3, with D maybe TRBD1 (5 bases). This CDR3 contains 15 residues. Germline assignment: CDR1 PRHDT and CDR2 FYEKMQ (reference sequence). V lost 5 bases and J lost 4, with 16 bases in between. The CDR3 DNA reads TGTGCCAGCAGCCAAGCCAGGGATGGTTCAGATACGCAGTATTTT. Protein: CASSQARDGSDTQYF.

This clonotype was found a few times. The chain links TRBV5-1 to TRBJ1-1; no clear D gene. Germline CDR1 SGHRS, CDR2 YFSETQ. The CDR3 consists of 13 residues. The V end lost 2 bases, the J end lost 3 bases, and 8 bases lay between the germline ends. This CDR3 reads CASSFDADTEAFF. In DNA, the CDR3 is TGCGCCAGCAGCTTCGATGCGGACACTGAAGCTTTCTTT.

A few counts support this clonotype. The chain is built from TRBV15 and TRBJ2-3, with D unresolved. In germline, CDR1 is LNHNV, CDR2 YYDKDF (reference sequence). The CDR3 totals 13 residues. V was pared by 6 bases and J by 3 bases, with 10 bases between. CDR3 bases: TGTGCCACCAGTATCCTCATGACAGATACGCAGTATTTT. Translated: CATSILMTDTQYF.